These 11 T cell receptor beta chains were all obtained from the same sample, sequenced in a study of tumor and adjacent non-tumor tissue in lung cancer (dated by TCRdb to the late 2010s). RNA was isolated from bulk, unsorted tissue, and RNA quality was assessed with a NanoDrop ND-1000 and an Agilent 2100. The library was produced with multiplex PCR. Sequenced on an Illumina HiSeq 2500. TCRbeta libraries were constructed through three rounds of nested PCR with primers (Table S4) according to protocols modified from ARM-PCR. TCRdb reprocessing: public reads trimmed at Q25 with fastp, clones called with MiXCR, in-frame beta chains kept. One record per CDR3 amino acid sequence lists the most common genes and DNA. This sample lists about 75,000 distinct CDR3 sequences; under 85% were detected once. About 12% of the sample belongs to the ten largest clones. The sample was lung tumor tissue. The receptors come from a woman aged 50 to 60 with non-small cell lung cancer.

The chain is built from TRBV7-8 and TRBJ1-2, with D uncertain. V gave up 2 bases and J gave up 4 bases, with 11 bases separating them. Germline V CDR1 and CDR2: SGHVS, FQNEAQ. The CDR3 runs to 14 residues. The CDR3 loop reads CASSLSPMGYGYTF. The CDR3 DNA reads TGTGCCAGCAGCTTATCGCCGATGGGCTATGGCTACACCTTC. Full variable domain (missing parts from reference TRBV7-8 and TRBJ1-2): GAGVSQSPRYKVAKRGQDVALRCDPISGHVSLFWYQQALGQGPEFLTYFQNEAQLDKSGLPSDRFFAERPEGSVSTLKIQRTQQEDSAVYLCASSLSPMGYGYTFGSGTRLTVV.

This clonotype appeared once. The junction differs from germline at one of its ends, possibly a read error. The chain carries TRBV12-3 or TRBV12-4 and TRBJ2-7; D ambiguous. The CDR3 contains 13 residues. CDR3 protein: CASHPGVGYGQYF. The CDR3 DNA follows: TGTGCCAGTCACCCGGGCGTAGGCTACGGGCAGTACTTC.

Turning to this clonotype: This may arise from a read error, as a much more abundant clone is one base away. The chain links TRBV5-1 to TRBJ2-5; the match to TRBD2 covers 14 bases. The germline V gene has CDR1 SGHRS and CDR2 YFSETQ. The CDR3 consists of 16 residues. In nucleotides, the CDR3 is TGCACCAGCAGCCGCGGGACTAGCGGGAGTTCTGGAACCCAGTACTTC. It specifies CTSSRGTSGSSGTQYF.

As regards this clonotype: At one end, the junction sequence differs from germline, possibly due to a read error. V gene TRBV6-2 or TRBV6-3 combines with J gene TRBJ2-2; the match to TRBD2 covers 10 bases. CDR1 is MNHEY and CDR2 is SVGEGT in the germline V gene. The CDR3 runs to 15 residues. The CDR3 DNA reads TGTGCCAGCAGACTAGCGGGACTGGACAGCGGGGAGCTGCTTTTT. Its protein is CASRLAGLDSGELLF.

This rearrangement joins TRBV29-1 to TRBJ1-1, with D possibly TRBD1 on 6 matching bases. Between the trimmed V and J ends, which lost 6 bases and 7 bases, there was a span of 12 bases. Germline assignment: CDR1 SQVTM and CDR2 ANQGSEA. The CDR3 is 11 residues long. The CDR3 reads CSVPGADEAFF. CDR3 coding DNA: TGCAGCGTCCCGGGGGCCGATGAAGCTTTCTTT.

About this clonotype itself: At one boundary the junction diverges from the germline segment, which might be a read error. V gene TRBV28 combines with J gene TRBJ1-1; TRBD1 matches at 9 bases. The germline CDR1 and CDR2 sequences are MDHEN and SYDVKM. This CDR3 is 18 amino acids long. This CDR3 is CASSLRGSQGAGGTEALF. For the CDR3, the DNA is TGTGCCAGCAGTTTAAGGGGGTCACAGGGGGCGGGTGGCACTGAAGCTTTATTT.

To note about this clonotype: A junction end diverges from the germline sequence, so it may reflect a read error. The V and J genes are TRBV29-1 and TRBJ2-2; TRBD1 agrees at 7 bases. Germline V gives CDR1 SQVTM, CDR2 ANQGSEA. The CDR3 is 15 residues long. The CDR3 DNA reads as TGCAGCGTTGGGGGTCAGGGGGTAGGGACCGGGGAGCTACTTTTT. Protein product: CSVGGQGVGTGELLF.

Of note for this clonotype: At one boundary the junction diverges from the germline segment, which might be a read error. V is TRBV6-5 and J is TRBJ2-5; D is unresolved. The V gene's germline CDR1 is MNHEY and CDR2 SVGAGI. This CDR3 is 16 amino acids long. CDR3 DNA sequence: TGTGCCAGCAGTCATTTCCCGGCCAGGTTCCAAGAGGCCCAGTACTTC. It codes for CASSHFPARFQEAQYF.

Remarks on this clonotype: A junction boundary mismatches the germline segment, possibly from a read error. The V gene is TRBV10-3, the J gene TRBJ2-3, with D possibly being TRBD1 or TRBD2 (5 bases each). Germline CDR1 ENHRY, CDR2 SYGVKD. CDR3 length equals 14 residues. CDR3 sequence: CAICESGTITTQYF. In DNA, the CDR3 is TGTGCCATCTGTGAGTCTGGGACGATAACTACGCAGTATTTT.

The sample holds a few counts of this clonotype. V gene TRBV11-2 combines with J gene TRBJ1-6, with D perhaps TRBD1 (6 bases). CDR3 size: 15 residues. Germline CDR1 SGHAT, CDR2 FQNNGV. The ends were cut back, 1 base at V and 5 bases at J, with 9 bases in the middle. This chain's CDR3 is CASSLGGDNNSPLHF. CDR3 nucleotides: TGTGCCAGCAGCTTAGGAGGGGACAATAATTCACCCCTCCACTTT.

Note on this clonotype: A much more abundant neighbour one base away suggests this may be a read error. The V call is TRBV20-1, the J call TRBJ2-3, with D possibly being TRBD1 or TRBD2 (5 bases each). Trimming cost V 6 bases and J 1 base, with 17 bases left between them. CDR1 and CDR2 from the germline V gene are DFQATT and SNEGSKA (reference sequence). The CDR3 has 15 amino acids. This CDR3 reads CSAQDLGRGTDTQYF. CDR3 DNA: TGCAGTGCACAGGACCTGGGGCGGGGCACAGATACGCAGTATTTT.